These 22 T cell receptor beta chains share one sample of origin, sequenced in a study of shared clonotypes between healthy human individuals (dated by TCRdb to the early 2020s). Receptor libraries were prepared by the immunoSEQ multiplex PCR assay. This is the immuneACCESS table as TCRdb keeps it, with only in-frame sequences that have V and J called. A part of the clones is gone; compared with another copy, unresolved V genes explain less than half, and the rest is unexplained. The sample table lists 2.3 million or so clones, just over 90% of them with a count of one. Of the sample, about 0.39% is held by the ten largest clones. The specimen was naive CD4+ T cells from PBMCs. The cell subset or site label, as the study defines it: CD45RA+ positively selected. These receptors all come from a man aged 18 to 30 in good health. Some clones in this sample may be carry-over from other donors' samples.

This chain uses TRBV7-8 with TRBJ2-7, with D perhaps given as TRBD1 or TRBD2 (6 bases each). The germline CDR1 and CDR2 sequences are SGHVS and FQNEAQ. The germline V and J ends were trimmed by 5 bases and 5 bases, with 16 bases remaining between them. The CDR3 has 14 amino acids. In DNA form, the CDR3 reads TGTGCCAGCAGCCAACGTAAGGGGGGCCACGAGCAGTACTTC. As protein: CASSQRKGGHEQYF. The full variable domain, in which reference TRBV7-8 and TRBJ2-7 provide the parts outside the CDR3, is GAGVSQSPRYKVAKRGQDVALRCDPISGHVSLFWYQQALGQGPEFLTYFQNEAQLDKSGLPSDRFFAERPEGSVSTLKIQRTQQEDSAVYLCASSQRKGGHEQYFGPGTRLTVT.

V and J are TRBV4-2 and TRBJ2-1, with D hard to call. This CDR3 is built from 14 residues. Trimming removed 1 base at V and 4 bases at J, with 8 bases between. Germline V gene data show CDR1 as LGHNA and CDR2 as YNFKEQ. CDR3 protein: CASSQGADYNEQFF. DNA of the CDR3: TGTGCCAGCAGCCAAGGGGCCGATTACAATGAGCAGTTCTTC.

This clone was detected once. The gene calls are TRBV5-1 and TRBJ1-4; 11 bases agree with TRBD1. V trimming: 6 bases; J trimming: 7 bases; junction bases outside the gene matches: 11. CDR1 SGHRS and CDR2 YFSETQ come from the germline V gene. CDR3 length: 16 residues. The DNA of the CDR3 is TGCGCCAGCACGACCAGAACCGGGACAGGGGGTGAAAAACTGTTTTTT. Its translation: CASTTRTGTGGEKLFF.

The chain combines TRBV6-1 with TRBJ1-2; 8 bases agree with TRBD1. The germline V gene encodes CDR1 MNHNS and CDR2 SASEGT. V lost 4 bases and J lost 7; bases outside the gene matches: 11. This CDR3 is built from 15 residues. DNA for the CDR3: TGTGCCAGCAGTGCAACAGGGGGGGAGTACGGTGGCTACACCTTC. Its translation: CASSATGGEYGGYTF.

CDR3 coding DNA: TGCGCCAGCAGCCGATCCGTCGGGGAGACCCAGTACTTC. Amino acids: CASSRSVGETQYF. V gene TRBV5-1 combines with J gene TRBJ2-5; D remains ambiguous. This CDR3 has 13 amino acids. CDR1 SGHRS and CDR2 YFSETQ come from the germline V gene. Trimming left V 4 bases short and J 5 bases short, with 12 bases between.

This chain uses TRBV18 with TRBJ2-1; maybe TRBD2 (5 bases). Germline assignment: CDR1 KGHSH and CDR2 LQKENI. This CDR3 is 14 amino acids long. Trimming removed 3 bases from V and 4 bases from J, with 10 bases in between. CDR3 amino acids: CASSPPPGYNEQFF. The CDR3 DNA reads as TGTGCCAGCTCACCTCCTCCGGGGTACAATGAGCAGTTCTTC.

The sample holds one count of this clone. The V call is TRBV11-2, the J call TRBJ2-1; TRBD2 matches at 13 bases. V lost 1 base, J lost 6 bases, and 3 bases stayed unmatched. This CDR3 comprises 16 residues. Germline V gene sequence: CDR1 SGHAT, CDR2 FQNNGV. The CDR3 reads CASSLVLAGGRNEQFF. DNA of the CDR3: TGTGCCAGCAGCTTAGTACTAGCGGGAGGGCGCAATGAGCAGTTCTTC.

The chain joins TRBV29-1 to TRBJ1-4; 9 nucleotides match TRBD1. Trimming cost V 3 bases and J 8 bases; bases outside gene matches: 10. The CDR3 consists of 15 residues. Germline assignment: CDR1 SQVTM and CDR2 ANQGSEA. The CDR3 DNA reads TGCAGCGTTGATACTCCGGGACAGGGTCACGAAAAACTGTTTTTT. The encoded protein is CSVDTPGQGHEKLFF. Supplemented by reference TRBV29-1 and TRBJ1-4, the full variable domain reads SAVISQKPSRDICQRGTSLTIQCQVDSQVTMMFWYRQQPGQSLTLIATANQGSEATYESGFVIDKFPISRPNLTFSTLTVSNMSPEDSSIYLCSVDTPGQGHEKLFFGSGTQLSVL.

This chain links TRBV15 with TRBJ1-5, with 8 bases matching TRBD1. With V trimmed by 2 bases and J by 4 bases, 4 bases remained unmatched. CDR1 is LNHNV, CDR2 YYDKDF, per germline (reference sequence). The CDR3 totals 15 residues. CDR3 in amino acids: CATSRLDRDNQPQHF. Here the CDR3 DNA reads TGTGCCACCAGCAGACTGGACAGGGATAATCAGCCCCAGCATTTT. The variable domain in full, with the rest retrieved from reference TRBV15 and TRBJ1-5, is DAMVIQNPRYQVTQFGKPVTLSCSQTLNHNVMYWYQQKSSQAPKLLFHYYDKDFNNEADTPDNFQSRRPNTSFCFLDIRSPGLGDTAMYLCATSRLDRDNQPQHFGDGTRLSIL.

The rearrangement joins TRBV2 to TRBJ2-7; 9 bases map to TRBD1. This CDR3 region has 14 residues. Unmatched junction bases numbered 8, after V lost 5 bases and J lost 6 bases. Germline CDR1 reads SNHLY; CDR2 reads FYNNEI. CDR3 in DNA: TGTGCCAGCAGTACAGACAGGGGGAAAGGCGAGCAGTACTTC. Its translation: CASSTDRGKGEQYF.

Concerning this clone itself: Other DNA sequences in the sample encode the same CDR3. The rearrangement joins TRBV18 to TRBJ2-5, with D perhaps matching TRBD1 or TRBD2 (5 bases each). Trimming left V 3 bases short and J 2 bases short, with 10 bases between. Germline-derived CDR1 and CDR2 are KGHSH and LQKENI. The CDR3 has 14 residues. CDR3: CASSPPGRQETQYF. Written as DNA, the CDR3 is TGTGCCAGCTCACCCCCGGGACGGCAAGAGACCCAGTACTTC.

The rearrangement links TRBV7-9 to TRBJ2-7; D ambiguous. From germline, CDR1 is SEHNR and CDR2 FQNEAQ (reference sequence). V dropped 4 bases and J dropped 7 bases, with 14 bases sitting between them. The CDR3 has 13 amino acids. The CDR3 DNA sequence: TGTGCCAGCAGCTGGATTGAGAACGCGGAGCAGTACTTC. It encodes CASSWIENAEQYF.

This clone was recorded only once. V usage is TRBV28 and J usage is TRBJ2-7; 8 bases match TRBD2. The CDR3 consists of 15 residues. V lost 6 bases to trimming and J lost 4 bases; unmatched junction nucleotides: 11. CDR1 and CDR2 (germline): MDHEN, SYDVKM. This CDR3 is CASRRSAGAVYEQYF. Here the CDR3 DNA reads TGTGCCAGCAGACGCTCAGCGGGAGCGGTATACGAGCAGTACTTC.

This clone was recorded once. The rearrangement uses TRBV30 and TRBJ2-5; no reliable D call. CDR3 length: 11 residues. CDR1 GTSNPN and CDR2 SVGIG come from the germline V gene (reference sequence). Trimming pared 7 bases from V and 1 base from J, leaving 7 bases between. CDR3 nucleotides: TGTGCCTTGCTCGCCCAAGAGACCCAGTACTTC. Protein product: CALLAQETQYF.

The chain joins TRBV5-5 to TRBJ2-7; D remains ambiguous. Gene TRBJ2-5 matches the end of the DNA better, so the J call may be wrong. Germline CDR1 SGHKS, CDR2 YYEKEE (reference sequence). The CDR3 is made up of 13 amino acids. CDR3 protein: CASSLGPQETQYF. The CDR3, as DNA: TGTGCCAGCAGCCTCGGTCCACAAGAGACCCAGTACTTC.

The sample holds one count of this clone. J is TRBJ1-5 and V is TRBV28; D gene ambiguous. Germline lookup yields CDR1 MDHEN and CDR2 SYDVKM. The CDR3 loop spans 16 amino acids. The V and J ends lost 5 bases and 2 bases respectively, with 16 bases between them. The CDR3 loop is CASSPPIRRGNQPQHF. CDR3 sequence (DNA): TGTGCCAGCAGTCCCCCGATCCGGAGGGGCAATCAGCCCCAGCATTTT.

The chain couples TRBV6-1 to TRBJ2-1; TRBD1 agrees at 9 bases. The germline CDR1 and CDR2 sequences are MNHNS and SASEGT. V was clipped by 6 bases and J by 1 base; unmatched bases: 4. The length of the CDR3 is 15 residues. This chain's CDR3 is CASRSGTGSYNEQFF. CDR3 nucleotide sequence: TGTGCCAGCAGATCCGGGACAGGGTCCTACAATGAGCAGTTCTTC.

Here the CDR3 DNA reads TGCAGTGCTCAGGGCGCAGATGAAGCTTTCTTT. Translated: CSAQGADEAFF. The chain carries TRBV20-1 and TRBJ1-1; possibly TRBD1 for D (5 bases). The V and J ends lost 5 bases and 7 bases respectively, with 11 bases between them. Germline loops: CDR1 DFQATT, CDR2 SNEGSKA (reference sequence). CDR3 length: 11 amino acids.

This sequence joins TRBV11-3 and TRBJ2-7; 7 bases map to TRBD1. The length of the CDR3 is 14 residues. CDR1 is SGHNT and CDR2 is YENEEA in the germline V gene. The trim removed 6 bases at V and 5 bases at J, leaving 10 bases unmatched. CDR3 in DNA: TGTGCCAGCAGTCGACAGGGTACACTAGACGAGCAGTACTTC. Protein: CASSRQGTLDEQYF.

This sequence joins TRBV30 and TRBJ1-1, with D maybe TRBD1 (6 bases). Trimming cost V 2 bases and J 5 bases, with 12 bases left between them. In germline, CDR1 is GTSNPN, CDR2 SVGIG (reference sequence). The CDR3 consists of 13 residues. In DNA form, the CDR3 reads TGTGCCTGGAGTCCCGGGACAACTACTGAAGCTTTCTTT. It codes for CAWSPGTTTEAFF.

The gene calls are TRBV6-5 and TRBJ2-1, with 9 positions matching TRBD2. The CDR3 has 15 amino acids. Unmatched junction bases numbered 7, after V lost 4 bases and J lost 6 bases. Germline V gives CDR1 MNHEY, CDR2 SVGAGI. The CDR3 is CASSSIAGAGNEQFF. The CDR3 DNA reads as TGTGCCAGCAGTTCTATAGCGGGAGCGGGCAATGAGCAGTTCTTC.

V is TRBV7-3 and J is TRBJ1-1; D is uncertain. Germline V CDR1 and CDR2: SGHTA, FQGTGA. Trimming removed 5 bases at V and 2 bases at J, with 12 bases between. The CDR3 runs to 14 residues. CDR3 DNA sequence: TGTGCCAGCAGCCCCCCCGGGGAAAACACTGAAGCTTTCTTT. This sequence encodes CASSPPGENTEAFF.